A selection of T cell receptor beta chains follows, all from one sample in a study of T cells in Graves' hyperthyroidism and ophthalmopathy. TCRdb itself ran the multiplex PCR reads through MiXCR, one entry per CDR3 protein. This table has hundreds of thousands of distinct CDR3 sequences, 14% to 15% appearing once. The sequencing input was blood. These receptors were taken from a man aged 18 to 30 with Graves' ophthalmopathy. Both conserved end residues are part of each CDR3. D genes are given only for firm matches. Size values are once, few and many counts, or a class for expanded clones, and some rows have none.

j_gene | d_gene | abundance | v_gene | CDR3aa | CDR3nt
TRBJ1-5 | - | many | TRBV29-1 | CSVRGNMGQPQHF | TGCAGCGTTAGGGGGAACATGGGTCAGCCCCAGCATTTT
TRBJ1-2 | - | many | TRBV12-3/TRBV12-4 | CASSPTGHDYGYTF | TGTGCCAGCAGTCCTACAGGACATGACTATGGCTACACCTTC
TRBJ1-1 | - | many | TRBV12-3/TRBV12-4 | CASSLGDMNTEAFF | TGTGCCAGCAGCCTGGGGGATATGAACACTGAAGCTTTCTTT
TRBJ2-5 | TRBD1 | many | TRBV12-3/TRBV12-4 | CASSNSGTGGGYQETQYF | TGTGCCAGCAGTAATTCCGGGACAGGGGGGGGGTACCAAGAGACCCAGTACTTC
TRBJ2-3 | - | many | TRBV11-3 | CASSLGSEDTQYF | TGTGCCAGCAGCTTAGGTAGCGAAGATACGCAGTATTTT
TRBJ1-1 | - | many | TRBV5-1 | CASSLYHRGLNTEAFF | TGCGCCAGCAGCCTCTACCACCGGGGCCTGAACACTGAAGCTTTCTTT
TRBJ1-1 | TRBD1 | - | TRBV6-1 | CASSEAARGIPEAFF | TGTGCCAGCAGTGAAGCCGCCAGGGGGATTCCTGAAGCTTTCTTT
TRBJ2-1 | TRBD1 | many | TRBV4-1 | CASSQGWGQGDNEQFF | TGCGCCAGCAGCCAAGGGTGGGGACAGGGAGACAATGAGCAGTTCTTC
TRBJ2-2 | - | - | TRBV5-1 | CASSPGSTGELFF | TGCGCCAGCAGCCCAGGGAGTACCGGGGAGCTGTTTTTT
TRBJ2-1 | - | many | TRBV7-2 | CASSLRPRSYNEQFF | TGTGCCAGCAGCTTAAGGCCCCGCTCCTACAATGAGCAGTTCTTC
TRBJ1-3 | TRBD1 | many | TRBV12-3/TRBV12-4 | CASSPTGGAGNTIYF | TGTGCCAGCAGCCCAACAGGGGGAGCTGGAAACACCATATATTTT
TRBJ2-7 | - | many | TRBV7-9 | CASSPMTRSRYEQYF | TGTGCCAGCAGCCCCATGACACGCTCCCGCTACGAGCAGTACTTC
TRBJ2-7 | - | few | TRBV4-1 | CASSQDFQRAPYEQYF | TGCGCCAGCAGCCAAGATTTCCAGCGGGCCCCCTACGAGCAGTACTTC
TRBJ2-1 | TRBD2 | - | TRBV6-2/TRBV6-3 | CASSYSQRGSNEQFF | TGTGCCAGCAGTTACTCGCAGCGGGGGAGCAATGAGCAGTTCTTC
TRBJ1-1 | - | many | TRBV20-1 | CSARDPGENTEAFF | TGCAGTGCTAGAGACCCGGGAGAGAACACTGAAGCTTTCTTT
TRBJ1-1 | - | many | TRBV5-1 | CASSLEGTEAFF | TGTGCCAGCAGTTTAGAAGGCACTGAAGCTTTCTTT
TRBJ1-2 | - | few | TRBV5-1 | CASSENQNGYTF | TGCGCCAGCAGCGAAAACCAAAATGGCTACACCTTC
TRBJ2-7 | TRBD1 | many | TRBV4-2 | CASSQGGQIYEQYF | TGTGCCAGCAGCCAAGGGGGACAGATCTACGAGCAGTACTTC
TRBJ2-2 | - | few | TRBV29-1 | CSVRTEDFGELFF | TGCAGCGTCCGGACGGAGGACTTTGGGGAGCTGTTTTTT
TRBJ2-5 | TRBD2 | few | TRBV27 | CASSLTSGRVGETQYF | TGTGCCAGCAGTTTGACTAGCGGGAGGGTGGGGGAGACCCAGTACTTC
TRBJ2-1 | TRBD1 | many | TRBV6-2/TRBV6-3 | CASTRPGTGFFGNEQFF | TGTGCCAGCACCCGTCCCGGGACAGGGTTTTTTGGAAATGAGCAGTTCTTC
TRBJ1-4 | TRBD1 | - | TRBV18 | CASSPPGQGHEKLFF | TGTGCCAGCTCACCGCCTGGACAGGGTCATGAAAAACTGTTTTTT
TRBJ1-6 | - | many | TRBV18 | CASSPRVLDSPLHF | TGTGCCAGCTCACCTCGGGTGTTGGATTCACCCCTCCACTTT
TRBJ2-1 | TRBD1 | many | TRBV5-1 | CASSDRERLSEQFF | TGCGCCAGCAGCGACAGGGAGCGGCTCAGCGAGCAGTTCTTC
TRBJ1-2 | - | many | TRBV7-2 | CASSFILRGDYGYTF | TGTGCCAGCAGCTTTATCCTCCGGGGCGACTATGGCTACACCTTC
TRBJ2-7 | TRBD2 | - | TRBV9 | CASSFSTSASNEQYF | TGTGCCAGCAGCTTCTCGACTAGCGCTTCCAACGAGCAGTACTTC
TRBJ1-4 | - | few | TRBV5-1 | CASSLGGTLNEKLFF | TGCGCCAGCAGCTTGGGAGGGACCCTTAATGAAAAACTGTTTTTT
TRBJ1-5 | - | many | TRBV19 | CASTYNRDNQPQHF | TGTGCCAGTACCTACAACAGGGACAATCAGCCCCAGCATTTT
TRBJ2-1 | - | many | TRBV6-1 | CASRQSESSYNEQFF | TGTGCCAGCAGGCAATCTGAGTCCTCCTACAATGAGCAGTTCTTC
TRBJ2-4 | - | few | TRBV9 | CASSGEGQVPGNIQYF | TGTGCCAGCAGCGGCGAAGGGCAGGTCCCAGGGAACATTCAGTACTTC
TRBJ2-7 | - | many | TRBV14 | CASSSQGPYEQYF | TGTGCCAGCAGCTCACAGGGTCCCTACGAGCAGTACTTC
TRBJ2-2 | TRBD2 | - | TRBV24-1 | CATSPKRGWDTGELFF | TGTGCCACCAGCCCCAAGCGGGGGTGGGACACCGGGGAGCTGTTTTTT
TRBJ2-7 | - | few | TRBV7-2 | CASSLIGQSYEQYF | TGTGCCAGCAGCCTGATCGGACAGTCCTACGAGCAGTACTTC
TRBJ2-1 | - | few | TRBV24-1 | CATSDPSGRGPGGEQFF | TGTGCCACCAGTGACCCGAGTGGGCGGGGGCCTGGTGGTGAGCAGTTCTTC
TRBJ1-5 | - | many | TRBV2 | CASSEVPPRGGNQPQHF | TGTGCCAGCAGTGAAGTCCCCCCCAGGGGAGGCAATCAGCCCCAGCATTTT
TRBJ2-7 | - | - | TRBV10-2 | CASSDPRTGDTGTSRYEQYF | TGCGCCAGCAGTGACCCCCGGACAGGGGATACCGGGACTAGCAGATACGAGCAGTACTTC
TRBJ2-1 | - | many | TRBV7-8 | CASSFPGPLNEQFF | TGTGCCAGCAGCTTTCCGGGACCTCTGAATGAGCAGTTCTTC
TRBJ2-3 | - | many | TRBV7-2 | CASSFLDTQYF | TGTGCCAGCAGCTTCCTCGATACGCAGTATTTT
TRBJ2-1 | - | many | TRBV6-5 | CASSYSWAGWDEQFF | TGTGCCAGCAGTTACTCGTGGGCAGGGTGGGATGAGCAGTTCTTC
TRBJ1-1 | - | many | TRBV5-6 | CASSSDWMAEAFF | TGTGCCAGCAGCTCTGATTGGATGGCTGAAGCTTTCTTT
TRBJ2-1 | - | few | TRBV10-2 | CASSEVLYNEQFF | TGCGCCAGCAGTGAGGTCTTATACAATGAGCAGTTCTTC
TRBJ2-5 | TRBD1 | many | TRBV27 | CASRTGQGIQETQYF | TGTGCCAGCAGAACTGGACAGGGTATCCAAGAGACCCAGTACTTC
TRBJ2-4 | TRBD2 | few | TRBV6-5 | CASSYLSGGRNIQYF | TGTGCCAGCAGTTACCTGTCCGGGGGGAGGAACATTCAGTACTTC
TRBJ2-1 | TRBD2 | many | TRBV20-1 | CSARAGTSGGAYNEQFF | TGCAGTGCTAGAGCAGGGACTAGCGGGGGAGCTTACAATGAGCAGTTCTTC